The next 32 T cell receptor beta chains were all read from a single sample in a study of T cells in Graves' hyperthyroidism and ophthalmopathy. TCR beta CDR3 region amplification was performed from RNA transcripts. The study used the HTBI primer set for a first-round RT-PCR of the TCR CDR3. MiXCR, run by TCRdb on the multiplex PCR reads, gives a single entry per CDR3 protein. The sample carries approximately 640,000 distinct CDR3 sequences, around 15% recorded once. Specimen: blood. The receptors were gathered from a man aged 45 to 65 with Graves' hyperthyroidism.

This clonotype was detected ten times or more. The CDR3 DNA sequence: TGTGCCAGCAGCCCCACGCCAACTAATGAAAAACTGTTTTTT. It encodes CASSPTPTNEKLFF. The gene calls are TRBV12-3 or TRBV12-4 and TRBJ1-4; no firm D call. The germline V and J ends were trimmed by 6 bases and 0 bases, with 8 bases remaining between them. The length of the CDR3 is 14 residues.

This clonotype has at least ten counts. The chain couples TRBV7-8 to TRBJ1-1; D is undetermined. Trimming shortened V by 5 bases and J by 1 base, and 8 bases separated the two germline ends. Germline V lookup: CDR1 SGHVS, CDR2 FQNEAQ. This CDR3 is 13 amino acids long. CDR3 DNA sequence: TGTGCCAGCAGCGGCAGGTCGAACACTGAAGCTTTCTTT. Translated: CASSGRSNTEAFF.

Of note for this clonotype: One base away lies a much larger clone, so this may be a sequencing read error. CDR3 sequence (DNA): TGTGGCTGGAGTCTAGCGGAGTACGAGCAGTACTTC. As protein: CGWSLAEYEQYF. This rearrangement joins TRBV30 to TRBJ2-7; 7 bases are shared with TRBD2. The CDR3 loop spans 12 amino acids. Per the germline V gene, CDR1 is GTSNPN and CDR2 is SVGIG (reference sequence).

CDR3 nucleotide sequence: TGTGCCAGCTCACCTTTCCGGGACAGGGCGAACACCGGGGAGCTGTTTTTT. Translation: CASSPFRDRANTGELFF. The chain combines TRBV18 with TRBJ2-2, with TRBD1 matching 9 bases. The V segment lost 3 bases and the J segment 0 bases; nucleotides outside the gene matches: 5. Germline V gene lookup returns CDR1 KGHSH and CDR2 LQKENI. The CDR3 has 17 residues.

A remark on this clonotype: A much bigger clone sits one base away, suggesting this may be a read error. The chain combines TRBV7-9 with TRBJ2-5; TRBD1 agrees at 7 bases. V dropped 5 bases and J dropped 2; count of bases not matched to a gene: 5. The V gene's germline CDR1 is SEHNR and CDR2 FQNEAQ (reference sequence). There are 14 residues in the CDR3. CDR3 sequence reads: CASSRQTGQETQYF. CDR3 sequence (DNA): TGTGCCAGCAGCCGACAGACAGGGCAAGAGACCCAGTACTTC.

This clonotype was observed a few times. This rearrangement joins TRBV20-1 to TRBJ2-7, with TRBD2 matching 8 bases. This CDR3 is built from 16 residues. The germline gives CDR1 DFQATT, CDR2 SNEGSKA (reference sequence). J was trimmed by 5 bases and V by 0 bases; bases with no gene match: 12. CDR3 sequence: CSARDPGEAGGHEQYF. As DNA, the CDR3 is TGCAGTGCTAGAGATCCGGGCGAGGCGGGGGGCCACGAGCAGTACTTC.

This clonotype has ten or more counts. The chain couples TRBV28 to TRBJ2-7; D is ambiguous. In germline, CDR1 is MDHEN, CDR2 SYDVKM. The CDR3 length is 12 residues. V lost 8 bases and J 4 bases, leaving 12 bases between the germline ends. CDR3 DNA sequence: TGTGCCAGCTTGTCGGAACCTTACGAGCAGTACTTC. This codes for CASLSEPYEQYF.

This clonotype was counted many times. The chain has TRBV12-3 or TRBV12-4 and TRBJ2-5; 7 positions agree with TRBD1. The CDR3 consists of 15 residues. With V trimmed by 3 bases and J by 5 bases, 9 bases remained unmatched. CDR3 residues: CASSFVTTGEETQYF. CDR3 nucleotide sequence: TGTGCCAGCAGTTTCGTTACAACAGGGGAGGAGACCCAGTACTTC.

This clonotype was counted ten times or more. This chain uses TRBV2 with TRBJ1-2; 8 positions agree with TRBD1. Germline values: CDR1 SNHLY, CDR2 FYNNEI. This CDR3 is built from 15 residues. After removal of 0 bases from V and 8 bases from J, the junction contained 8 bases not matched to a gene. DNA of the CDR3: TGTGCCAGCAGTGAAGCGCCCGGACAGGGTAACGGCTACACCTTC. It translates to CASSEAPGQGNGYTF.

This clonotype was observed at least ten times. The CDR3 reads CASSLGARANQPQHF. CDR3 DNA: TGTGCCAGCAGTTTAGGCGCCAGGGCAAATCAGCCCCAGCATTTT. The chain has TRBV27 and TRBJ1-5, with D tentatively TRBD1 (5 bases). Trimming cost V 2 bases and J 4 bases, with 12 bases left between them. The CDR3 extends over 15 amino acids. Germline V CDR1 and CDR2: MNHEY, SMNVEV (reference sequence).

This clonotype was found many times. The chain combines TRBV27 with TRBJ2-3, with D possibly matching TRBD2 (6 bases). Germline values: CDR1 MNHEY, CDR2 SMNVEV (reference sequence). Trimming cost V 5 bases and J 0 bases, with 15 bases left between them. This CDR3 contains 16 residues. CDR3 sequence: CASSRIAVQSTDTQYF. The CDR3 nucleotides read TGTGCCAGCAGTCGCATAGCGGTTCAAAGCACAGATACGCAGTATTTT.

This clonotype was detected many times. The rearrangement joins TRBV28 to TRBJ2-1, with 9 bases that match TRBD2. The germline gives CDR1 MDHEN, CDR2 SYDVKM. The J segment lost 0 bases and the V segment lost 6 bases, leaving 9 bases of the junction unmatched. The CDR3 sequence is 17 residues long. CDR3 sequence (DNA): TGTGCCAGCAGACCTACGACTAGCGGTAGCTCCTACAATGAGCAGTTCTTC. Encoded protein: CASRPTTSGSSYNEQFF.

The chain employs TRBV19 and TRBJ1-2; 7 nucleotides match TRBD1. Germline-derived CDR1 and CDR2 are LNHDA and SQIVND (reference sequence). With V trimmed by 7 bases and J by 4 bases, 3 bases remained unmatched. The CDR3 is 12 residues long. This chain's CDR3 is CASTRTGYGYTF. The CDR3 nucleotides read TGTGCCAGTACCCGGACAGGCTATGGCTACACCTTC.

This clonotype was seen a single time. A much larger clone lies one base from this, so it may be a read error. The CDR3 does not close with the conserved phenylalanine or tryptophan, likely indicating a read error. The J gene is TRBJ2-6, the V gene TRBV19; D perhaps matches TRBD1 (5 bases). The germline gives CDR1 LNHDA, CDR2 SQIVND (reference sequence). Trimming pared 6 bases from V and 0 bases from J, leaving 15 bases between. This CDR3 contains 17 residues. This CDR3 reads CASRSETVFSGANVLTL. CDR3 bases: TGTGCCAGTAGGTCTGAGACAGTCTTCTCTGGGGCCAACGTCCTGACTCTC.

The table lists this clonotype with many counts. The chain has TRBV19 and TRBJ1-1; tentative D call: TRBD1 (5 bases). The CDR3 has 14 residues. The germline V gene has CDR1 LNHDA and CDR2 SQIVND (reference sequence). The V end lost 6 bases, the J end lost 4 bases, and 15 bases lay between the germline ends. CDR3 sequence (DNA): TGTGCCAGTAGCCCGGACATTGGGTCCACTGAAGCTTTCTTT. Amino acid sequence: CASSPDIGSTEAFF.

This clonotype was recorded many times. The CDR3 is CASSRGQSTDTQYF. Here the CDR3 DNA reads TGTGCCAGCAGCAGGGGACAGAGCACAGATACGCAGTATTTT. The rearrangement joins TRBV7-3 to TRBJ2-3; TRBD1 agrees at 7 bases. Trimming took 5 bases from V and 0 from J; bases not matched to a gene: 2. This CDR3 comprises 14 residues. Germline V gene sequence: CDR1 SGHTA, CDR2 FQGTGA. The variable domain in full, completed from reference TRBV7-3 and TRBJ2-3, reads GAGVSQTPSNKVTEKGKYVELRCDPISGHTALYWYRQSLGQGPEFLIYFQGTGAADDSGLPNDRFFAVRPEGSVSTLKIQRTERGDSAVYLCASSRGQSTDTQYFGPGTRLTVL.

Comments on this clonotype: This may come from a read error, since a much larger clone is one base off. The rearrangement links TRBV6-5 to TRBJ2-5; 8 bases line up with TRBD1. The CDR3 is 15 residues long. Trimming at V came to 2 bases and at J to 4 bases, leaving 6 bases not matched to a gene. Germline V CDR1 and CDR2: MNHEY, SVGAGI. DNA for the CDR3: TGTGCCAGCAGTTACCACGGACAGGGAACAGAGACCCAGTACTTC. Its protein product is CASSYHGQGTETQYF.

This CDR3 reads CANSTGVPYEQYF. In DNA form, the CDR3 reads TGTGCCAACAGCACAGGGGTCCCATACGAGCAGTACTTC. The gene calls are TRBV28 and TRBJ2-7, with 7 bases that match TRBD1. This CDR3 spans 13 amino acids. The germline V gene encodes CDR1 MDHEN and CDR2 SYDVKM. V was pared by 10 bases and J by 4 bases, with 10 bases of the junction left unmatched.

This chain connects TRBV11-2 to TRBJ2-1; D is undetermined. This CDR3 is built from 15 residues. Per the germline V gene, CDR1 is SGHAT and CDR2 is FQNNGV. Trimming removed 4 bases at V and 8 bases at J, with 18 bases between. The CDR3 region is CASSYSQLGLDEQFF. The CDR3 bases are TGTGCCAGCAGCTATTCCCAACTGGGCTTAGATGAGCAGTTCTTC.

This clonotype came up many times. The gene calls are TRBV27 and TRBJ2-2, with D possibly TRBD2 on 5 matching bases. Trimming removed 2 bases at V and 5 bases at J, with 15 bases between. The CDR3 runs 16 residues. Germline CDR1 reads MNHEY; CDR2 reads SMNVEV (reference sequence). In DNA, the CDR3 is TGTGCCAGCAGTTTAAGGAGGAACCCGAGGACCGGGGAGCTGTTTTTT. Translation: CASSLRRNPRTGELFF.

In its sample, this clonotype was seen a few times. V and J are TRBV2 and TRBJ2-2, with 7 bases lining up with TRBD2. Trimming took 11 bases from V and 0 from J; bases not matched to a gene: 6. Germline V gene lookup returns CDR1 SNHLY and CDR2 FYNNEI. This CDR3 is 14 amino acids long. The CDR3 spells CAGARESNTGELFF. In DNA form, the CDR3 reads TGTGCCGGGGCGCGGGAGTCGAACACCGGGGAGCTGTTTTTT.

This chain links TRBV4-1 with TRBJ2-3; TRBD2 aligns across 8 bases. Germline CDR1 and CDR2: MGHRA and YSYEKL. The CDR3 is 17 amino acids. The V gene end was trimmed by 4 bases and the J gene end by 2 bases; junction bases not matched to a gene: 11. CDR3 amino acids: CASSPALGGEDTDTQYF. CDR3 coding DNA: TGCGCCAGCAGCCCGGCGCTCGGGGGGGAGGACACAGATACGCAGTATTTT.

The rearrangement joins TRBV6-2 or TRBV6-3 to TRBJ2-3, with 8 nucleotides matching TRBD1. The trim removed 8 bases at V and 1 base at J, leaving 8 bases unmatched. The length of the CDR3 is 15 residues. Germline V CDR1 and CDR2: MNHEY, SVGEGT. CDR3 protein: CASRTGSGGTDTQYF. The CDR3 coding sequence is TGTGCCAGCCGGACAGGGTCGGGAGGCACAGATACGCAGTATTTT.

The chain couples TRBV7-9 to TRBJ1-2, with D uncertain. V dropped 2 bases and J dropped 6 bases, with 10 bases sitting between them. CDR1 is SEHNR and CDR2 is FQNEAQ in the germline V gene (reference sequence). This CDR3 has 13 residues. The CDR3 reads CASSLRQSNGYTF. CDR3 in DNA: TGTGCCAGCAGCTTACGACAATCCAATGGCTACACCTTC.

This clonotype appeared many times. The chain joins TRBV28 to TRBJ1-5, with unresolved D. With 3 bases removed from V and 6 bases from J, the gap between germline ends came to 6 bases. CDR3 size: 12 residues. Germline-derived CDR1 and CDR2 are MDHEN and SYDVKM. CDR3: CASSFQPQPQHF. For the CDR3, the DNA is TGTGCCAGCAGTTTCCAGCCTCAGCCCCAGCATTTT. The complete variable domain, with remaining parts taken from reference TRBV28 and TRBJ1-5, reads DVKVTQSSRYLVKRTGEKVFLECVQDMDHENMFWYRQDPGLGLRLIYFSYDVKMKEKGDIPEGYSVSREKKERFSLILESASTNQTSMYLCASSFQPQPQHFGDGTRLSIL.

Details on this clonotype: With a much larger clone just one base away, this may be a read error. V gene TRBV6-5 combines with J gene TRBJ1-1; D ambiguous. Between the trimmed V and J ends, which lost 2 bases and 1 base, there was a span of 8 bases. CDR3 length equals 14 residues. Germline CDR1 and CDR2: MNHEY and SVGAGI. CDR3 protein: CASSYRSRNTEAFF. CDR3 in DNA: TGTGCCAGCAGTTACAGATCGAGGAACACTGAAGCTTTCTTT.

The chain uses TRBV7-8 and TRBJ1-5; 9 nucleotides align to TRBD1. V trimming: 2 bases; J trimming: 2 bases; junction bases outside the gene matches: 4. The CDR3 loop spans 16 amino acids. In germline, CDR1 is SGHVS, CDR2 FQNEAQ. The CDR3 reads CASSLRRDRGNQPQHF. The CDR3 DNA reads as TGTGCCAGCAGCTTAAGGAGGGACAGGGGCAATCAGCCCCAGCATTTT. Together with reference TRBV7-8 and TRBJ1-5, the CDR3 gives the full variable domain: GAGVSQSPRYKVAKRGQDVALRCDPISGHVSLFWYQQALGQGPEFLTYFQNEAQLDKSGLPSDRFFAERPEGSVSTLKIQRTQQEDSAVYLCASSLRRDRGNQPQHFGDGTRLSIL.

A note on this clonotype: Being one base from a much bigger clone, this may be a read error. J is TRBJ2-7 and V is TRBV6-1; the D gene is possibly TRBD1 (6 bases). The CDR3 has 17 amino acids. Germline values: CDR1 MNHNS, CDR2 SASEGT. The CDR3 is CATSEGFGWGPSSEQYF. CDR3 DNA: TGTGCCACCAGTGAAGGGTTCGGTTGGGGGCCCTCTTCCGAGCAGTACTTC.

This clonotype has a count of ten or more. J is TRBJ2-5 and V is TRBV3-1, with a weak D call TRBD2 (6 bases). The V end was cut by 5 bases, the J end by 4 bases, with 11 bases between. The CDR3 length is 13 residues. In germline, CDR1 is LGHDT, CDR2 YNNKEL (reference sequence). DNA for the CDR3: TGTGCCAGCAGCTCGGGACTCCTAGAGACCCAGTACTTC. Translation: CASSSGLLETQYF.

This clonotype was seen a handful of times. The chain uses TRBV18 and TRBJ2-4; 9 nucleotides match TRBD1. The CDR3 totals 14 residues. Germline V gene data show CDR1 as KGHSH and CDR2 as LQKENI. Trimming cost V 4 bases and J 2 bases; bases outside gene matches: 0. The CDR3 here is CASSHRGPKNIQYF. CDR3 sequence (DNA): TGTGCCAGCTCACACAGGGGGCCCAAAAACATTCAGTACTTC.

This clonotype came up many times. The chain combines TRBV28 with TRBJ1-5; D is unresolved. V shed 11 bases and J shed 2 bases, with 13 bases lying between them. The length of the CDR3 is 13 residues. Germline CDR1 reads MDHEN; CDR2 reads SYDVKM. CDR3 loop: CACQREGNQPQHF. The CDR3 DNA is TGTGCCTGCCAACGGGAAGGCAATCAGCCCCAGCATTTT.

A word on this clonotype: The conserved final phenylalanine or tryptophan is absent from the CDR3, which likely points to a read error. The J gene is TRBJ2-2, the V gene TRBV9; the D gene is possibly TRBD2 (6 bases). Germline V gives CDR1 SGDLS, CDR2 YYNGEE. This CDR3 has 14 residues. The V and J ends lost 6 bases and 6 bases respectively, with 15 bases between them. In DNA form, the CDR3 reads TGTGCCAGCAACTCGGGACTGAATTCCGGGGAGCTGTTTGTT. Its protein is CASNSGLNSGELFV.